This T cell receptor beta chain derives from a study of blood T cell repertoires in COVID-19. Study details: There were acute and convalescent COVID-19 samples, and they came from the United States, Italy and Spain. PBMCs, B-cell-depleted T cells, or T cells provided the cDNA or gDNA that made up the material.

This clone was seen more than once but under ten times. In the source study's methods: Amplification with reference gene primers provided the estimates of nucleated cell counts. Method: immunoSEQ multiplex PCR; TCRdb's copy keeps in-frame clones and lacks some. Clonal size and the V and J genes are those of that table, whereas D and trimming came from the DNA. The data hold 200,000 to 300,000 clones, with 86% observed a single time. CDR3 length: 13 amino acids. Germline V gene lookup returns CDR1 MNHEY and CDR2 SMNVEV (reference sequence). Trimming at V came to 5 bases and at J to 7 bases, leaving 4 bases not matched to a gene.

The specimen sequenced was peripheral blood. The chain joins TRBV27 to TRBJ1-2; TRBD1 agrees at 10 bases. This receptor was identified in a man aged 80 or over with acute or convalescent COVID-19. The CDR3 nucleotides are TGTGCCAGCAGTATGGACAGGGGGTTTGGCTACACCTTC. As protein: CASSMDRGFGYTF.